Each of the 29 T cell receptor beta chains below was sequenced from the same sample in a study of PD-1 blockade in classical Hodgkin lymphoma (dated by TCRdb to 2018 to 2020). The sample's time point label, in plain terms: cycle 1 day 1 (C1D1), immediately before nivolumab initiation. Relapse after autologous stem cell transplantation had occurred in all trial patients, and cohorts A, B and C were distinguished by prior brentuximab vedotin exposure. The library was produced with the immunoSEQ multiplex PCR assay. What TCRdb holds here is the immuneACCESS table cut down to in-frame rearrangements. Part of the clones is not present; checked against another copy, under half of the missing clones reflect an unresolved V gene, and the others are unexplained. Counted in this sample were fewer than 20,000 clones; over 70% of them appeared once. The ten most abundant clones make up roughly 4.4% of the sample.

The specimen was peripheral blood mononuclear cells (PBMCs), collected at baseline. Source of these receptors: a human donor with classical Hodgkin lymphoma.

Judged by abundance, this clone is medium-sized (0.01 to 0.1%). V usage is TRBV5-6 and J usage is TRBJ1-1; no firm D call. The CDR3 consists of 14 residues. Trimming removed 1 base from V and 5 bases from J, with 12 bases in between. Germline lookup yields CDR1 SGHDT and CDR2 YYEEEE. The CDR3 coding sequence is TGTGCCAGCAGCTTGTACACACTAGGGACTGAAGCTTTCTTT. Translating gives CASSLYTLGTEAFF. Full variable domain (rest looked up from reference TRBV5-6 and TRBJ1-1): DAGVTQSPTHLIKTRGQQVTLRCSPKSGHDTVSWYQQALGQGPQFIFQYYEEEERQRGNFPDRFSGHQFPNYSSELNVNALLLGDSALYLCASSLYTLGTEAFFGQGTRLTVV.

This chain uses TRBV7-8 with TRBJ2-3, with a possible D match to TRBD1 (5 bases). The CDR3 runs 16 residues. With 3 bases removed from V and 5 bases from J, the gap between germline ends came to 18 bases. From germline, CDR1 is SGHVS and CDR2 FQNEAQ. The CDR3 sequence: CASSFYGGQERDTQYF. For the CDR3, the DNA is TGTGCCAGCAGCTTCTATGGTGGACAAGAGAGAGATACGCAGTATTTT.

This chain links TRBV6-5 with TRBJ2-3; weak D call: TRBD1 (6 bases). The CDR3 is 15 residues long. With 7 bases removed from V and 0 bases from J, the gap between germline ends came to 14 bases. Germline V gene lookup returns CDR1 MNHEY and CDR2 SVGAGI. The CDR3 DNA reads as TGTGCCAGCACCCCCAGGGGTGCTAGCACAGATACGCAGTATTTT. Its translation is CASTPRGASTDTQYF.

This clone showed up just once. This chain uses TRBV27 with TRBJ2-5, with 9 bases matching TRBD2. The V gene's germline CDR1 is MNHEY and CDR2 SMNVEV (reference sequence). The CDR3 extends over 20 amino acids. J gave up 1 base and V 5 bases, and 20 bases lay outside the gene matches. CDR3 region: CASSPLTEGLALDPQETQYF. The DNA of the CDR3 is TGTGCCAGCAGTCCGTTGACGGAAGGACTAGCGCTCGACCCCCAAGAGACCCAGTACTTC.

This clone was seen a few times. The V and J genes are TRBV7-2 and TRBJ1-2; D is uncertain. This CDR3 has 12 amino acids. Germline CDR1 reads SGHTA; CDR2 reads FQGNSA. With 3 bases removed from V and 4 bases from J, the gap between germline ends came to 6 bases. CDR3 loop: CASSFLSYGYTF. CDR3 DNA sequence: TGTGCCAGCAGCTTTTTGAGCTATGGCTACACCTTC.

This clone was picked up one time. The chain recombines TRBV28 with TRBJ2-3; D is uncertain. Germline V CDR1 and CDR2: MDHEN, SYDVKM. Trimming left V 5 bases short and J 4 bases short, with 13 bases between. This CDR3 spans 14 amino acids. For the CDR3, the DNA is TGTGCCAGCAGTCTGACCTTCGGTGCAGATACGCAGTATTTT. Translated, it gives CASSLTFGADTQYF.

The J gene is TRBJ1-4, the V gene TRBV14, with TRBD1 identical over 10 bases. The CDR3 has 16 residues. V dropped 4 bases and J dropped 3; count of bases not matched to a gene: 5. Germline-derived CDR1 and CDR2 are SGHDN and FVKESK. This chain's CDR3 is CASSLDRGGANEKLFF. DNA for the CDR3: TGTGCCAGCAGCCTGGACAGGGGGGGAGCTAATGAAAAACTGTTTTTT. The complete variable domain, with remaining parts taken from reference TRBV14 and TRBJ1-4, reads EAGVTQFPSHSVIEKGQTVTLRCDPISGHDNLYWYRRVMGKEIKFLLHFVKESKQDESGMPNNRFLAERTGGTYSTLKVQPAELEDSGVYFCASSLDRGGANEKLFFGSGTQLSVL.

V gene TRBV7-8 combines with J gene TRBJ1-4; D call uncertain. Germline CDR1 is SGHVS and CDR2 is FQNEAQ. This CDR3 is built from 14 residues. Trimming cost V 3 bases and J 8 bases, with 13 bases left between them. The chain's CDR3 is CASSFWTQPEKLFF. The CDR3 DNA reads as TGTGCCAGCAGCTTCTGGACGCAACCCGAAAAACTGTTTTTT.

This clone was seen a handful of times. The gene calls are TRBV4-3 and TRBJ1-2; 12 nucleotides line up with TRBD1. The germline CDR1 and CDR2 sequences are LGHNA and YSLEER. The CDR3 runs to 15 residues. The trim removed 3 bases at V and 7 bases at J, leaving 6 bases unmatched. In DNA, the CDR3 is TGCGCCAGCAGCCAGCCGGGACAGGGGGCGCGTGGCTACACCTTC. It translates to CASSQPGQGARGYTF.

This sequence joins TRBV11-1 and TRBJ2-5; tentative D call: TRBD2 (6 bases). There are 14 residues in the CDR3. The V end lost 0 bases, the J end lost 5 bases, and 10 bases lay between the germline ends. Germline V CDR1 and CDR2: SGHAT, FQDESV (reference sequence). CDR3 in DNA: TGTGCCAGCAGCTTAGCGCTGGGGAGGGAGACCCAGTACTTC. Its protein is CASSLALGRETQYF.

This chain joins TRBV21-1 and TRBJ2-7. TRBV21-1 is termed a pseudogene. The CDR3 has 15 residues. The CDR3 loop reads CASSKEGRPKYEQYF. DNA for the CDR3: TGTGCCAGCAGCAAAGAGGGCAGGCCCAAGTACGAGCAGTACTTC.

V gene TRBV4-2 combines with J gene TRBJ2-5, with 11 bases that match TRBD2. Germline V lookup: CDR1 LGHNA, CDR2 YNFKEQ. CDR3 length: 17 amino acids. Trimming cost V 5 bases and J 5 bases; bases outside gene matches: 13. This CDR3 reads CASSWGVLAGAMETQYF. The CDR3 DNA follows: TGTGCCAGCAGCTGGGGGGTACTAGCGGGGGCCATGGAGACCCAGTACTTC.

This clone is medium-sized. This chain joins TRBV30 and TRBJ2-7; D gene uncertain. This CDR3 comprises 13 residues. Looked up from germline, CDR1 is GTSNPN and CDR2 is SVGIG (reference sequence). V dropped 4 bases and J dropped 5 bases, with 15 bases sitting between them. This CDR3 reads CAWTPESRHEQYF. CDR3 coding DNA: TGTGCCTGGACCCCGGAATCTCGCCACGAGCAGTACTTC. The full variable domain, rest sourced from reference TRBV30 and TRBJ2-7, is SQTIHQWPATLVQPVGSPLSLECTVEGTSNPNLYWYRQAAGRGLQLLFYSVGIGQISSEVPQNLSASRPQDRQFILSSKKLLLSDSGFYLCAWTPESRHEQYFGPGTRLTVT.

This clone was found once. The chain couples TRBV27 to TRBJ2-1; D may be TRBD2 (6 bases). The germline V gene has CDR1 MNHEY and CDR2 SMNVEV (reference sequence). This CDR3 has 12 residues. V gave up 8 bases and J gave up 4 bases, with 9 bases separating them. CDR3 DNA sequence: TGTGCCAGCCAAGGGACTTACAATGAGCAGTTCTTC. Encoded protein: CASQGTYNEQFF.

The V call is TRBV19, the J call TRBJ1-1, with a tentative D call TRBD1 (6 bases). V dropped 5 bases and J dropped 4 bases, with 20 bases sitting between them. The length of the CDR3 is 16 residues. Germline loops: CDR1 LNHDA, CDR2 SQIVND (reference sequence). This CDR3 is CASSPLQTSRGTEAFF. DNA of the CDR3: TGTGCCAGTAGTCCCCTTCAGACGTCCAGGGGCACTGAAGCTTTCTTT.

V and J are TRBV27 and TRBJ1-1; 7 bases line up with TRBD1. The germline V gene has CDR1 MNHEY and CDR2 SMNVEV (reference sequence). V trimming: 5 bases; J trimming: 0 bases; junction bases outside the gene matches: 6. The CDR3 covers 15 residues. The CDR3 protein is CASSPRQGLNTEAFF. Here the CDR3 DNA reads TGTGCCAGCAGTCCTAGACAGGGATTGAACACTGAAGCTTTCTTT.

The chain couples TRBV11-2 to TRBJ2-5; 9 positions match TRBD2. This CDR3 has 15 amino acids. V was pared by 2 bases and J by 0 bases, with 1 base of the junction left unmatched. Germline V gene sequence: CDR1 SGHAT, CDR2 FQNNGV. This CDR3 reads CASSLLAGNQETQYF. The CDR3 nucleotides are TGTGCCAGCAGCTTACTAGCGGGGAACCAAGAGACCCAGTACTTC.

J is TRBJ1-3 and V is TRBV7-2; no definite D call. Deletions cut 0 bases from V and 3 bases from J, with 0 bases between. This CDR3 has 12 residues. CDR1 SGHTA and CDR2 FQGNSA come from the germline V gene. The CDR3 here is CASSLAGNTIYF. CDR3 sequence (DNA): TGTGCCAGCAGCTTAGCTGGAAACACCATATATTTT.

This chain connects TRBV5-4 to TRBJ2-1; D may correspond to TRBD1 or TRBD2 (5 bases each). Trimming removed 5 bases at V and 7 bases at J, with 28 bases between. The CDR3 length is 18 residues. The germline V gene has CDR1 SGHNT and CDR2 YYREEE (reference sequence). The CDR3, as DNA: TGTGCCAGCAGTCGTACGTGGGGGAACAGGCAAGGAGTAAATGAGCAGTTCTTC. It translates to CASSRTWGNRQGVNEQFF. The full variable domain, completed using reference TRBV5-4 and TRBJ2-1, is ETGVTQSPTHLIKTRGQQVTLRCSSQSGHNTVSWYQQALGQGPQFIFQYYREEENGRGNFPPRFSGLQFPNYSSELNVNALELDDSALYLCASSRTWGNRQGVNEQFFGPGTRLTVL.

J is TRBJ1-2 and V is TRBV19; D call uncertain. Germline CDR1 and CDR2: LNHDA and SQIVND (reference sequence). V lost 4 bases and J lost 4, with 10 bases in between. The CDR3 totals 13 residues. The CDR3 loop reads CASSRASTYGYTF. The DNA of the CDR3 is TGTGCCAGTAGTAGGGCTTCTACCTATGGCTACACCTTC.

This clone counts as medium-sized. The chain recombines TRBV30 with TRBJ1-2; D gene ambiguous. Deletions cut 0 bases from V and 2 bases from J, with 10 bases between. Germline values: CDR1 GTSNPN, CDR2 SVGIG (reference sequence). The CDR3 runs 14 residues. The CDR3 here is CAWSVFGQNYGYTF. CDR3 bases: TGTGCCTGGAGTGTGTTCGGGCAGAACTATGGCTACACCTTC.

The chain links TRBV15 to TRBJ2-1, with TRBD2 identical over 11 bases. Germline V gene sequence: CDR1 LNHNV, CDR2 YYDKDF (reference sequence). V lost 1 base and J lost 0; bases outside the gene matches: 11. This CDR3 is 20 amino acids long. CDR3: CATSRGGTSGVRGSYNEQFF. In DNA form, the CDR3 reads TGTGCCACCAGCAGAGGGGGGACTAGCGGAGTTCGAGGCTCCTACAATGAGCAGTTCTTC.

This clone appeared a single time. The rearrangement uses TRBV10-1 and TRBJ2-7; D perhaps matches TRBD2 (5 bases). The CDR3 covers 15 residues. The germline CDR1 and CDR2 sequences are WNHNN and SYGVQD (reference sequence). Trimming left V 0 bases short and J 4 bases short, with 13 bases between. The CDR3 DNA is TGCGCCAGCAGTGAGTCCCGGGGTCAGCCTTACGAGCAGTACTTC. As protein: CASSESRGQPYEQYF.

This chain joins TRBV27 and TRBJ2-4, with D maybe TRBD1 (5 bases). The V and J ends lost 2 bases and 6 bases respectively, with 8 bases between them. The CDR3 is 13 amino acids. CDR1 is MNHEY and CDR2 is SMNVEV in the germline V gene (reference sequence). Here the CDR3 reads CASSLQGRNIQYF. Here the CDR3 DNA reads TGTGCCAGCAGTTTACAGGGTAGAAACATTCAGTACTTC.

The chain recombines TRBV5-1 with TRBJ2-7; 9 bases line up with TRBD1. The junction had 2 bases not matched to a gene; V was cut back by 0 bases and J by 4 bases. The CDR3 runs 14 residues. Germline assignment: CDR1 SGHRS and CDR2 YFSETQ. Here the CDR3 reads CASSLDRGLYEQYF. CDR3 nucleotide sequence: TGCGCCAGCAGCTTGGACAGGGGGCTGTACGAGCAGTACTTC.

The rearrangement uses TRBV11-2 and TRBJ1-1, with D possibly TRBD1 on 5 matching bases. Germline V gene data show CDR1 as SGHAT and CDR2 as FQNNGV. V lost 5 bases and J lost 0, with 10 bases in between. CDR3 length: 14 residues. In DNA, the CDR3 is TGTGCCAGCAGCCTACTGACAGTGAACACTGAAGCTTTCTTT. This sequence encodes CASSLLTVNTEAFF.

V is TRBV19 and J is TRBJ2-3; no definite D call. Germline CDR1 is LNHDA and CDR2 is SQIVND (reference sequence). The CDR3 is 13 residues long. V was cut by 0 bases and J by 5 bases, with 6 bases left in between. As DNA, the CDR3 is TGTGCCAGTAGTATAGATGCAGAAGATACGCAGTATTTT. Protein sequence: CASSIDAEDTQYF.

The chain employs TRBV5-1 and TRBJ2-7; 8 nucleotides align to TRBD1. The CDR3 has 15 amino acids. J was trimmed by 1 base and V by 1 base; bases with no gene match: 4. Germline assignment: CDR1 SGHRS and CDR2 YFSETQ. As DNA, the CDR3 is TGCGCCAGCAGCTTGTTAGGACAGGGTTCCTACGAGCAGTACTTC. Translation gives CASSLLGQGSYEQYF.

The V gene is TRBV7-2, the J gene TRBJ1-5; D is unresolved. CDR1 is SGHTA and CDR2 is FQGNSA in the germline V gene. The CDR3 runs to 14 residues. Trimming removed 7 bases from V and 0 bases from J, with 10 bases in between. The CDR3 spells CASTRAYSNQPQHF. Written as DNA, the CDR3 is TGTGCCAGCACCCGGGCGTATAGCAATCAGCCCCAGCATTTT.